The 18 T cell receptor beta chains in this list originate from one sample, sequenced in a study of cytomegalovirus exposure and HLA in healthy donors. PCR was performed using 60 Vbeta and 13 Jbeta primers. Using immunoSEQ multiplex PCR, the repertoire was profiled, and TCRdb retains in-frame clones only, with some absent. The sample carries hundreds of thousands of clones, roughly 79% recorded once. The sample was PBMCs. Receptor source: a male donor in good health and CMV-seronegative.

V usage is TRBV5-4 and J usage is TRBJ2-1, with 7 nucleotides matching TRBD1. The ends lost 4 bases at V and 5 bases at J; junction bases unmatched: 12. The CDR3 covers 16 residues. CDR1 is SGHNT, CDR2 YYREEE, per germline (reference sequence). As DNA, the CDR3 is TGTGCCAGCAGCCGGGACCCGGGACAGACGAACAATGAGCAGTTCTTC. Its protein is CASSRDPGQTNNEQFF. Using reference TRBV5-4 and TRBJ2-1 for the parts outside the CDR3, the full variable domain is ETGVTQSPTHLIKTRGQQVTLRCSSQSGHNTVSWYQQALGQGPQFIFQYYREEENGRGNFPPRFSGLQFPNYSSELNVNALELDDSALYLCASSRDPGQTNNEQFFGPGTRLTVL.

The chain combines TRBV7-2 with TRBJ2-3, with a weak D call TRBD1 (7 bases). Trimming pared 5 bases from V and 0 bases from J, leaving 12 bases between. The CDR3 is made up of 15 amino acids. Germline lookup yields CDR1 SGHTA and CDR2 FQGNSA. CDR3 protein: CASSAGQTSTDTQYF. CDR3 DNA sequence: TGTGCCAGCAGCGCGGGACAGACTAGCACAGATACGCAGTATTTT. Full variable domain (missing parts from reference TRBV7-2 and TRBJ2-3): GAGVSQSPSNKVTEKGKDVELRCDPISGHTALYWYRQSLGQGLEFLIYFQGNSAPDKSGLPSDRFSAERTGGSVSTLTIQRTQQEDSAVYLCASSAGQTSTDTQYFGPGTRLTVL.

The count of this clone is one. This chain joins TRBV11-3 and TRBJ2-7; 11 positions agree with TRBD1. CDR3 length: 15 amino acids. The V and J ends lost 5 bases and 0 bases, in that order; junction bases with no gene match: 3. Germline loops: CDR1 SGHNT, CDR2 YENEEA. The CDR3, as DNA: TGTGCCAGCAGCGCCGGGACAGGGGGCTCCTACGAGCAGTACTTC. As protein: CASSAGTGGSYEQYF.

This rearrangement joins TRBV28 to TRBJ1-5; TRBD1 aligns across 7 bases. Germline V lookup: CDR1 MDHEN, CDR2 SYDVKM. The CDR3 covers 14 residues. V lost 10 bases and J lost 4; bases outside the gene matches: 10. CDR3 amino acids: CAIGTVGWNQPQHF. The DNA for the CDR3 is TGTGCCATCGGGACAGTAGGATGGAATCAGCCCCAGCATTTT.

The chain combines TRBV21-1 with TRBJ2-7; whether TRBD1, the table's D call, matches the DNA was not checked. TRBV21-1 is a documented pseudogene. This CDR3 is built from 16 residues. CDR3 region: CASSKAGTVPTYEQYF. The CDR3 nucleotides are TGTGCCAGCAGCAAAGCGGGGACAGTCCCCACCTACGAGCAGTACTTC.

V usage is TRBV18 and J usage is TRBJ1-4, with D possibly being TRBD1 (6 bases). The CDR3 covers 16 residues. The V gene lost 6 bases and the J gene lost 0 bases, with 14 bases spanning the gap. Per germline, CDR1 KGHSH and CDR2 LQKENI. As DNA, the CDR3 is TGTGCCAGCTCTATCGGACAGCCTGCAACTAATGAAAAACTGTTTTTT. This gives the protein CASSIGQPATNEKLFF.

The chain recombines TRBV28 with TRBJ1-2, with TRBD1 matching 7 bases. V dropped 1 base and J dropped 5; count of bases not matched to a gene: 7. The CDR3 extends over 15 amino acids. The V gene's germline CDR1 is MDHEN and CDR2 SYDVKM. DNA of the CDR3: TGTGCCAGCAGTTTATATAGACAGGGCCGATATGGCTACACCTTC. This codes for CASSLYRQGRYGYTF.

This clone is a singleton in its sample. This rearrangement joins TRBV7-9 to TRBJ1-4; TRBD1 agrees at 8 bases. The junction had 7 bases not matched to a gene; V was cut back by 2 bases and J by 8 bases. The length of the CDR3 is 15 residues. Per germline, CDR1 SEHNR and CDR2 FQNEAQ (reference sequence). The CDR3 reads CASSLPQGAKEKLFF. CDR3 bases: TGTGCCAGCAGCTTACCTCAGGGGGCGAAGGAAAAACTGTTTTTT.

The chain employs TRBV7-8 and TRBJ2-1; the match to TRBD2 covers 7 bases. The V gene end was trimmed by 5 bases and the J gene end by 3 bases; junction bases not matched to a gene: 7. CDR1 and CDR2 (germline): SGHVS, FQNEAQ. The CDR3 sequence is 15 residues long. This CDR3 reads CASSPNRGVYNEQFF. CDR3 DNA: TGTGCCAGCAGCCCAAACCGGGGGGTCTACAATGAGCAGTTCTTC.

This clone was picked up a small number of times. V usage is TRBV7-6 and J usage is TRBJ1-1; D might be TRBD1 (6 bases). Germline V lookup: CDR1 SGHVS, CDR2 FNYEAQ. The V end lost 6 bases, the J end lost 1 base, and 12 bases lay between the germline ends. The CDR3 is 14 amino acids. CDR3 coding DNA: TGTGCCAGCAGGCCACCGGGACAGAACACTGAAGCTTTCTTT. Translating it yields CASRPPGQNTEAFF.

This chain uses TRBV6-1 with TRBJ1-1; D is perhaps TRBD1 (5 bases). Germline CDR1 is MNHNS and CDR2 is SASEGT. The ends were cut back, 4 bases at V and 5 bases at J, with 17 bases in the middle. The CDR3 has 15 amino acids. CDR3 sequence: CASSVRFPGPTEAFF. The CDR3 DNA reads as TGTGCCAGCAGTGTCAGATTCCCAGGGCCGACTGAAGCTTTCTTT.

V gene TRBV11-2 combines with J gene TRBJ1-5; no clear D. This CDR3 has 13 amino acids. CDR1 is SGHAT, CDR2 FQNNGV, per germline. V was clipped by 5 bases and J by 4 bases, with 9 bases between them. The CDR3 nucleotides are TGTGCCAGCAGCCGACAACTGAATCAGCCCCAGCATTTT. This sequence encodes CASSRQLNQPQHF.

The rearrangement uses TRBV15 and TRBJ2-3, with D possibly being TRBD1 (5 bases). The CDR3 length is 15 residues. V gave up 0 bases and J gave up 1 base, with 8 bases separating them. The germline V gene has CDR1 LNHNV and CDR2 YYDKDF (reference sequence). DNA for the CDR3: TGTGCCACCAGCAGAGAACCACAGGGCACAGATACGCAGTATTTT. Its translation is CATSREPQGTDTQYF. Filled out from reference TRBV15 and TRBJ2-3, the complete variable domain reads DAMVIQNPRYQVTQFGKPVTLSCSQTLNHNVMYWYQQKSSQAPKLLFHYYDKDFNNEADTPDNFQSRRPNTSFCFLDIRSPGLGDTAMYLCATSREPQGTDTQYFGPGTRLTVL.

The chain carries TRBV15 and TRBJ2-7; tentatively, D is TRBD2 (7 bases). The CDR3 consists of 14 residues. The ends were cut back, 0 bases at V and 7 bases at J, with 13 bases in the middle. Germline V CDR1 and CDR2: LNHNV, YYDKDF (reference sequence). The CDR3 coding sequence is TGTGCCACCAGCAGAGACAGGGGAGGGGGAGAGCAGTACTTC. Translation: CATSRDRGGGEQYF.

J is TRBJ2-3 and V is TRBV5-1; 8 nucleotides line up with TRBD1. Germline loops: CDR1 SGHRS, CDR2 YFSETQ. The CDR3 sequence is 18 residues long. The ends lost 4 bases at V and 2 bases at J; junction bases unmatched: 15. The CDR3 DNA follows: TGCGCCAGCAGCACCTACCGCGGACAGGGCGTCAACACAGATACGCAGTATTTT. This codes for CASSTYRGQGVNTDTQYF.

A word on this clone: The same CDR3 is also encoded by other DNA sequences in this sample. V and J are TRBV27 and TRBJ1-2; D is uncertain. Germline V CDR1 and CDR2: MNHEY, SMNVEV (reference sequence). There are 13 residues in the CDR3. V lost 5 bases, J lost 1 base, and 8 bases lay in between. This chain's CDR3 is CASSPGLNYGYTF. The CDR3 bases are TGTGCCAGCAGTCCGGGTCTTAACTATGGCTACACCTTC.

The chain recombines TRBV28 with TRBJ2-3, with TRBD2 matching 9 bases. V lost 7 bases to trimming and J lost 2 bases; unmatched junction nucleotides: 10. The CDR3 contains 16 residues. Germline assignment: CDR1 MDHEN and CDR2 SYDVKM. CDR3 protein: CASTNPAGGLTDTQYF. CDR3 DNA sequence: TGTGCCAGCACCAACCCCGCGGGAGGGCTCACAGATACGCAGTATTTT.

The DNA of the CDR3 is TGTGCCAGCAGTTGGCTGGAGGATAGCAATCAGCCCCAGCATTTT. This encodes CASSWLEDSNQPQHF. The chain joins TRBV28 to TRBJ1-5, with D unclear. Deletions cut 4 bases from V and 0 bases from J, with 10 bases between. CDR3 length: 15 residues. Germline values: CDR1 MDHEN, CDR2 SYDVKM.